Described below is a single T cell receptor beta chain sequence and its context. Its antigen is unidentified. The data belong to a study of cytomegalovirus exposure and HLA in healthy donors. The PCR used 60 Vbeta and 13 Jbeta primers. TCRdb's table, derived via immunoSEQ multiplex PCR, lists solely in-frame clones and lacks some. There are about 140,000 clones in the sample; around 86% occur only once, and around 1.3% lies in the top ten. Notes on the study in general: The Asian-associated ancestry cluster reportedly had fewer N-insertions than the approximately 670-donor mean in a later analysis.

The clonotype comes from a female donor in good health and CMV-seronegative. Sequencing was done on a sample of PBMCs.

The CDR3 bases are TGTGCCAGCAGTGAATACGGGACAGCTAAAGAGACCCAGTACTTC. It translates to CASSEYGTAKETQYF. This chain joins TRBV25-1 and TRBJ2-5, with TRBD1 identical over 7 bases. With V trimmed by 0 bases and J by 3 bases, 4 bases remained unmatched. Germline V gene sequence: CDR1 MGHDK, CDR2 SYGVNS. CDR3 size: 15 residues. The whole variable domain, filled in from reference TRBV25-1 and TRBJ2-5, reads EADIYQTPRYLVIGTGKKITLECSQTMGHDKMYWYQQDPGMELHLIHYSYGVNSTEKGDLSSESTVSRIRTEHFPLTLESARPSHTSQYLCASSEYGTAKETQYFGPGTRLLVL.